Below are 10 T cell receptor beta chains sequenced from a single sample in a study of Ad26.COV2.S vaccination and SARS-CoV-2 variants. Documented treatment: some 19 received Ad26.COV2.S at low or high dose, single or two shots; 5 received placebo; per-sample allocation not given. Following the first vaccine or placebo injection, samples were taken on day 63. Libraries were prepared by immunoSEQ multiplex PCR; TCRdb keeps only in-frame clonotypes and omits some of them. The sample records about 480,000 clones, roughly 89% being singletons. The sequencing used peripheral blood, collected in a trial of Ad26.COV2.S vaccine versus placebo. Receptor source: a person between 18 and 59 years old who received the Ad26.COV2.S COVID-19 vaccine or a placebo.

In nucleotides, the CDR3 is TGCAGCGTTATAGGACAGGGAGGGAATCAGCCCCAGCATTTT. Translation: CSVIGQGGNQPQHF. The gene calls are TRBV29-1 and TRBJ1-5; 8 bases line up with TRBD1. With 5 bases clipped from V and 4 bases from J, the junction kept 7 bases outside the gene matches. Germline CDR1 and CDR2: SQVTM and ANQGSEA. The CDR3 has 14 amino acids.

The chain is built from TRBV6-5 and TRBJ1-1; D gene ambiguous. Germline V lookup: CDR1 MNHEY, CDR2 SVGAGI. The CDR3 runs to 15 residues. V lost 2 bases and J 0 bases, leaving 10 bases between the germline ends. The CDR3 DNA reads TGTGCCAGCAGTTACCTTGGCGCGATGAACACTGAAGCTTTCTTT. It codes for CASSYLGAMNTEAFF.

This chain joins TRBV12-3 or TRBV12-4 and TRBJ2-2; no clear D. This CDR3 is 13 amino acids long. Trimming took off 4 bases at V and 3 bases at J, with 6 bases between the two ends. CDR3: CASSYTYTGELFF. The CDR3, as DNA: TGTGCCAGCAGTTACACCTACACCGGGGAGCTGTTTTTT.

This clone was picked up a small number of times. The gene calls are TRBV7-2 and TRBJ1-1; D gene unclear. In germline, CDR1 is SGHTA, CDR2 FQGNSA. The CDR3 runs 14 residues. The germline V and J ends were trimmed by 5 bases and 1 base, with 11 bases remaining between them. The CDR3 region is CASSPLSANTEAFF. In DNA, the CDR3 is TGTGCCAGCAGCCCCTTGTCAGCGAACACTGAAGCTTTCTTT.

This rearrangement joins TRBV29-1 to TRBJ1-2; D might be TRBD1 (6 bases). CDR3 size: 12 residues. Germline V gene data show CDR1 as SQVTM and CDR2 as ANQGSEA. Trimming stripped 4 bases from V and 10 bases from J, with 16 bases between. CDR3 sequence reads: CSVGDQGSDYTF. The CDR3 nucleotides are TGCAGCGTTGGTGATCAGGGGTCCGACTACACCTTC.

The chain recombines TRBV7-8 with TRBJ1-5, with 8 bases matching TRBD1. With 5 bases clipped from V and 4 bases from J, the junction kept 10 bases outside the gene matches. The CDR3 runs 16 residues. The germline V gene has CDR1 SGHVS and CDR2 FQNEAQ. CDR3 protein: CASSQFWDRQNQPQHF. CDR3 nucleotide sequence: TGTGCCAGCAGCCAATTCTGGGACAGGCAAAATCAGCCCCAGCATTTT.

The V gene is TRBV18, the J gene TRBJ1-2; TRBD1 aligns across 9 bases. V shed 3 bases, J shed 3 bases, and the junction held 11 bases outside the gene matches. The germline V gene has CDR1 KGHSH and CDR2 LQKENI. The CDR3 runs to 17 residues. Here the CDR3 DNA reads TGTGCCAGCTCACCTACAGGGGGCGAGGCACGCCACTATGGCTACACCTTC. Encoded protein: CASSPTGGEARHYGYTF.

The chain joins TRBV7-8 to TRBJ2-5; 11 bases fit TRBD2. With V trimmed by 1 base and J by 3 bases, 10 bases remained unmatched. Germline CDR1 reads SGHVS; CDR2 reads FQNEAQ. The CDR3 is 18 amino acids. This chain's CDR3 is CASSLGALAGGREETQYF. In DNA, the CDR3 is TGTGCCAGCAGCTTAGGGGCCCTAGCGGGAGGACGCGAAGAGACCCAGTACTTC.

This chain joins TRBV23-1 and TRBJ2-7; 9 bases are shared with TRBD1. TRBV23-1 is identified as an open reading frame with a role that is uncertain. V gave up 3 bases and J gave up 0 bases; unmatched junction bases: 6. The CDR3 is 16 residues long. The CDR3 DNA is TGCGCCAGCAGTCACAAAACAGGGGGCCTCTCCTACGAGCAGTACTTC. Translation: CASSHKTGGLSYEQYF.

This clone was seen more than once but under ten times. The CDR3 DNA reads as TGTGCCAGCAGTGAAGTTTCGGCTCAGCCCCAGCATTTT. This gives the protein CASSEVSAQPQHF. J is TRBJ1-5 and V is TRBV6-1; D not resolved. CDR3 length equals 13 residues. Germline V gene sequence: CDR1 MNHNS, CDR2 SASEGT. Trimming stripped 1 base from V and 6 bases from J, with 7 bases between.